The 30 T cell receptor beta chains listed next were all sequenced from one sample in a study of blood T cell repertoires in COVID-19. Repertoires were generated with immunoSEQ multiplex PCR, while TCRdb's copy carries only in-frame clones and drops some. The sample lists about 280,000 clones, around 86% occurring once. Sequencing was done on a sample of peripheral blood. These TCRs come from a human donor in a cohort sampled during active COVID-19.

Here the CDR3 reads CASSGRGRDTGELFF. CDR3 in DNA: TGTGCCAGCAGCGGCAGGGGGAGAGACACCGGGGAGCTGTTTTTT. This rearrangement joins TRBV5-4 to TRBJ2-2; 7 bases align to TRBD1. Germline-derived CDR1 and CDR2 are SGHNT and YYREEE (reference sequence). The length of the CDR3 is 15 residues. The junction had 6 bases not matched to a gene; V was cut back by 4 bases and J by 3 bases.

CDR3 sequence: CASSLGQRETQYF. The CDR3 coding sequence is TGTGCCAGCTCACTCGGACAACGAGAGACCCAGTACTTC. The gene calls are TRBV18 and TRBJ2-5, with D maybe TRBD1 (5 bases). Trimming took 4 bases from V and 4 from J, leaving 10 bases between them. Germline values: CDR1 KGHSH, CDR2 LQKENI. The length of the CDR3 is 13 residues.

V and J are TRBV19 and TRBJ2-2; D remains unclear. V shed 6 bases and J shed 6 bases, with 14 bases lying between them. Germline CDR1 reads LNHDA; CDR2 reads SQIVND (reference sequence). The CDR3 spans 14 residues. DNA of the CDR3: TGTGCCAGTAGCCTTGAGGTGGCGGCCGGGGAGCTGTTTTTT. It encodes CASSLEVAAGELFF.

This clone showed up just once. This chain joins TRBV19 and TRBJ2-2, with TRBD2 matching 8 bases. This CDR3 is built from 16 residues. Germline V gives CDR1 LNHDA, CDR2 SQIVND (reference sequence). Trimming removed 0 bases from V and 5 bases from J; junction bases left unmatched: 5. CDR3 nucleotides: TGTGCCAGTAGTATAGATACTACGGGAGGGACCGGGGAGCTGTTTTTT. Translation: CASSIDTTGGTGELFF.

J is TRBJ2-1 and V is TRBV28, with D maybe TRBD1 (5 bases). The V gene's germline CDR1 is MDHEN and CDR2 SYDVKM. The CDR3 runs to 16 residues. Deletions cut 6 bases from V and 1 base from J, with 16 bases between. The CDR3 DNA follows: TGTGCCAGCAGGTCACAGAGACAGACGTCCTACAATGAGCAGTTCTTC. This gives the protein CASRSQRQTSYNEQFF.

Only a few counts were recorded for this clone. The chain is built from TRBV3-1 (or the pseudogene TRBV3-2) and TRBJ2-7; TRBD2 matches 8 bases. The V gene end was trimmed by 4 bases and the J gene end by 4 bases; junction bases not matched to a gene: 6. Germline CDR1 is LGHDT and CDR2 is YNNKEL (reference sequence). This CDR3 has 14 amino acids. CDR3 loop: CASSLGTSGYEQYF. The CDR3 DNA sequence: TGTGCCAGCAGCCTCGGGACTAGTGGTTACGAGCAGTACTTC.

CDR3 residues: CASSHTTGGNNQPQHF. CDR3 bases: TGTGCCAGCAGCCATACTACAGGGGGCAACAATCAGCCCCAGCATTTT. V and J are TRBV3-1 (or the pseudogene TRBV3-2) and TRBJ1-5, with 9 positions matching TRBD1. The germline gives CDR1 LGHDT, CDR2 YNNKEL (reference sequence). V was clipped by 3 bases and J by 3 bases; unmatched bases: 6. The CDR3 spans 16 residues.

This clone is a singleton in its sample. The sample carries other DNA sequences with the same CDR3. J is TRBJ1-1 and V is TRBV5-1; D not resolved. In germline, CDR1 is SGHRS, CDR2 YFSETQ. Trimming shortened V by 0 bases and J by 0 bases, and 9 bases separated the two germline ends. The CDR3 is 15 residues long. The CDR3 region is CASSLVAGLNTEAFF. The CDR3 nucleotides are TGCGCCAGCAGCTTGGTTGCGGGTCTGAACACTGAAGCTTTCTTT.

The CDR3: CASSGDRTYEQYF. The DNA for the CDR3 is TGTGCCAGTAGCGGGGACAGGACTTACGAGCAGTACTTC. The chain links TRBV19 to TRBJ2-7; 8 nucleotides align to TRBD1. Germline lookup yields CDR1 LNHDA and CDR2 SQIVND (reference sequence). V was pared by 6 bases and J by 4 bases, with 5 bases of the junction left unmatched. This CDR3 is built from 13 residues.

The CDR3 reads CASSSTSALYQETQYF. The CDR3 bases are TGTGCCAGCAGTTCTACTAGCGCTTTGTACCAAGAGACCCAGTACTTC. This sequence joins TRBV6-5 and TRBJ2-5; 7 nucleotides agree with TRBD2. Germline V lookup: CDR1 MNHEY, CDR2 SVGAGI. This CDR3 spans 16 amino acids. V shed 4 bases and J 0 bases; nucleotides not matched to a gene: 8.

The genes are TRBV5-1 and TRBJ2-5; D gene unclear. V was cut by 1 base and J by 5 bases, with 3 bases left in between. Germline CDR1 is SGHRS and CDR2 is YFSETQ. The CDR3 is made up of 11 amino acids. The CDR3 DNA reads as TGCGCCAGCAGCTTGTCTGAGACCCAGTACTTC. Protein: CASSLSETQYF.

The chain combines TRBV5-4 with TRBJ1-2; 7 nucleotides line up with TRBD1. Germline CDR1 and CDR2: SGHNT and YYREEE (reference sequence). The ends lost 1 base at V and 4 bases at J; junction bases unmatched: 1. This CDR3 has 13 residues. The DNA of the CDR3 is TGTGCCAGCAGCTTGAAGGGGGCCTATGGCTACACCTTC. Amino acids: CASSLKGAYGYTF.

J is TRBJ2-7 and V is TRBV2; D is perhaps TRBD1 (7 bases). This CDR3 has 14 amino acids. Trimming removed 7 bases at V and 1 base at J, with 14 bases between. CDR1 SNHLY and CDR2 FYNNEI come from the germline V gene. The CDR3 is CASKAGGSSYEQYF. CDR3 sequence (DNA): TGTGCCAGCAAGGCAGGGGGGAGTTCCTACGAGCAGTACTTC. The full variable domain, with the rest looked up from reference TRBV2 and TRBJ2-7, is EPEVTQTPSHQVTQMGQEVILRCVPISNHLYFYWYRQILGQKVEFLVSFYNNEISEKSEIFDDQFSVERPDGSNFTLKIRSTKLEDSAMYFCASKAGGSSYEQYFGPGTRLTVT.

This clone was observed once. The chain is built from TRBV5-1 and TRBJ2-5; 11 positions agree with TRBD2. This CDR3 is built from 16 residues. Germline V lookup: CDR1 SGHRS, CDR2 YFSETQ. V shed 1 base and J 4 bases; nucleotides not matched to a gene: 6. The CDR3 DNA reads TGCGCCAGCAGCTTGACTAGCGGGAGTGGGGTAGAGACCCAGTACTTC. Protein sequence: CASSLTSGSGVETQYF. The variable domain in full, with the rest retrieved from reference TRBV5-1 and TRBJ2-5, is KAGVTQTPRYLIKTRGQQVTLSCSPISGHRSVSWYQQTPGQGLQFLFEYFSETQRNKGNFPGRFSGRQFSNSRSEMNVSTLELGDSALYLCASSLTSGSGVETQYFGPGTRLLVL.

The V gene is TRBV19, the J gene TRBJ1-2; 10 bases are shared with TRBD1. Germline CDR1 is LNHDA and CDR2 is SQIVND (reference sequence). V shed 9 bases, J shed 4 bases, and the junction held 8 bases outside the gene matches. This CDR3 is built from 14 residues. The CDR3 loop is CASYSGTGVYGYTF. DNA for the CDR3: TGTGCCAGCTACTCCGGGACAGGGGTCTATGGCTACACCTTC.

There are a few counts of this clone. This chain links TRBV2 with TRBJ2-1, with TRBD2 matching over 7 bases. CDR1 and CDR2 from the germline V gene are SNHLY and FYNNEI. The CDR3 length is 13 residues. V shed 11 bases, J shed 4 bases, and the junction held 8 bases outside the gene matches. The CDR3 region is CASGGLTYNEQFF. The CDR3 nucleotides are TGTGCCTCGGGGGGACTAACATACAATGAGCAGTTCTTC.

This chain uses TRBV19 with TRBJ2-1; 7 bases map to TRBD1. J lost 10 bases, V lost 7 bases, and 19 bases had no gene match. The CDR3 totals 16 residues. Germline CDR1 is LNHDA and CDR2 is SQIVND (reference sequence). As DNA, the CDR3 is TGTGCCAGTACCTATTGGGCAGCAGGGGGAGTCAAGGAGCAGTTCTTC. It yields the protein CASTYWAAGGVKEQFF.

The chain recombines TRBV6-6 with TRBJ2-1; 8 nucleotides match TRBD1. V trimming: 6 bases; J trimming: 15 bases; junction bases outside the gene matches: 4. Germline lookup yields CDR1 MNHNY and CDR2 SVGAGI (reference sequence). The CDR3 contains 10 residues. The CDR3 loop reads CASRGQGAFF. CDR3 DNA sequence: TGTGCCAGCAGAGGACAGGGAGCGTTCTTC.

The J gene is TRBJ1-5, the V gene TRBV10-3; D gene unclear. Germline V gene data show CDR1 as ENHRY and CDR2 as SYGVKD. V dropped 0 bases and J dropped 0 bases, with 9 bases sitting between them. The length of the CDR3 is 16 residues. The CDR3: CAISESGGSSNQPQHF. CDR3 in DNA: TGTGCCATCAGTGAGTCGGGAGGGAGTAGCAATCAGCCCCAGCATTTT.

This chain links TRBV2 with TRBJ1-5; D call uncertain. CDR3 length: 12 residues. Trimming left V 5 bases short and J 5 bases short, with 7 bases between. Germline V gene sequence: CDR1 SNHLY, CDR2 FYNNEI. CDR3 in amino acids: CASSLRDQPQHF. The DNA of the CDR3 is TGTGCCAGCAGTTTGCGGGATCAGCCCCAGCATTTT.

This rearrangement joins TRBV29-1 to TRBJ1-5, with 7 positions matching TRBD1. V gave up 6 bases and J gave up 0 bases; unmatched junction bases: 2. CDR1 is SQVTM, CDR2 ANQGSEA, per germline. This CDR3 comprises 13 residues. The DNA of the CDR3 is TGCAGCGTGGGACAGCATAGCAATCAGCCCCAGCATTTT. Translation: CSVGQHSNQPQHF. Combining the CDR3 with reference TRBV29-1 and TRBJ1-5 gives the whole variable domain SAVISQKPSRDICQRGTSLTIQCQVDSQVTMMFWYRQQPGQSLTLIATANQGSEATYESGFVIDKFPISRPNLTFSTLTVSNMSPEDSSIYLCSVGQHSNQPQHFGDGTRLSIL.

The chain links TRBV28 to TRBJ1-1; perhaps TRBD1 as D (5 bases). Trimming took off 2 bases at V and 4 bases at J, with 11 bases between the two ends. Germline CDR1 reads MDHEN; CDR2 reads SYDVKM. The CDR3 runs to 14 residues. CDR3 sequence reads: CASSLGGVGTEAFF. CDR3 DNA: TGTGCCAGCAGTTTAGGGGGGGTGGGCACTGAAGCTTTCTTT.

The chain is built from TRBV28 and TRBJ2-1, with D perhaps matching TRBD2 (6 bases). The CDR3 covers 18 residues. Per the germline V gene, CDR1 is MDHEN and CDR2 is SYDVKM. V gave up 2 bases and J gave up 2 bases, with 19 bases separating them. The CDR3 bases are TGTGCCAGCAGTTTAAAGAGTGGTTTGGGACTGGCCTACAATGAGCAGTTCTTC. As protein: CASSLKSGLGLAYNEQFF.

As to this clone: One junction end disagrees with the germline gene, perhaps due to a read error. The V gene is TRBV27, the J gene TRBJ2-1; D gene uncertain. Germline V gene data show CDR1 as MNHEY and CDR2 as SMNVEV (reference sequence). This CDR3 is built from 11 residues. Here the CDR3 reads CASSSFNEQFF. CDR3 DNA sequence: TGTGCCAGCAGTTCCTTCAATGAGCAGTTCTTC.

The rearrangement joins TRBV5-1 to TRBJ2-7, with D possibly being TRBD2 (6 bases). The CDR3 sequence is 15 residues long. Trimming took off 0 bases at V and 2 bases at J, with 12 bases between the two ends. Germline V lookup: CDR1 SGHRS, CDR2 YFSETQ. The CDR3 nucleotides read TGCGCCAGCAGCTTGGACCAAGCGGGCACCTACGAGCAGTACTTC. Protein: CASSLDQAGTYEQYF. Using reference TRBV5-1 and TRBJ2-7 for the parts outside the CDR3, the full variable domain is KAGVTQTPRYLIKTRGQQVTLSCSPISGHRSVSWYQQTPGQGLQFLFEYFSETQRNKGNFPGRFSGRQFSNSRSEMNVSTLELGDSALYLCASSLDQAGTYEQYFGPGTRLTVT.

This chain connects TRBV18 to TRBJ2-1; D unclear. From germline, CDR1 is KGHSH and CDR2 LQKENI. V lost 3 bases and J 10 bases, leaving 10 bases between the germline ends. This CDR3 has 12 amino acids. CDR3 bases: TGTGCCAGCTCACCTTTAGACATCGAGCAGTTCTTC. Translation: CASSPLDIEQFF.

The V and J genes are TRBV15 and TRBJ2-5; 10 bases align to TRBD1. V lost 0 bases and J lost 4; bases outside the gene matches: 5. The CDR3 is 16 amino acids. Per germline, CDR1 LNHNV and CDR2 YYDKDF (reference sequence). The CDR3 reads CATSRERQGAVETQYF. As DNA, the CDR3 is TGTGCCACCAGCAGAGAACGACAGGGGGCCGTAGAGACCCAGTACTTC.

The chain combines TRBV29-1 with TRBJ1-5, with 9 nucleotides matching TRBD1. CDR1 and CDR2 (germline): SQVTM, ANQGSEA. The trim removed 5 bases at V and 13 bases at J, leaving 6 bases unmatched. This CDR3 is 11 amino acids long. The CDR3 coding sequence is TGCAGCGTTATCACCGGGACAGGGCAGCATTTT. Amino acid sequence: CSVITGTGQHF.

The V and J genes are TRBV27 and TRBJ2-3; 9 bases match TRBD2. The trim removed 6 bases at V and 1 base at J, leaving 8 bases unmatched. This CDR3 region has 16 residues. Germline CDR1 and CDR2: MNHEY and SMNVEV (reference sequence). The chain's CDR3 is CASRVAGARGTDTQYF. The DNA for the CDR3 is TGTGCCAGCAGAGTAGCGGGAGCGCGCGGCACAGATACGCAGTATTTT.

The chain combines TRBV7-2 with TRBJ1-5; perhaps TRBD1 as D (5 bases). Germline CDR1 reads SGHTA; CDR2 reads FQGNSA. The CDR3 runs to 15 residues. Trimming pared 0 bases from V and 6 bases from J, leaving 12 bases between. In DNA form, the CDR3 reads TGTGCCAGCAGCTTAGCGTTAGGGGTCGGTCAGCCCCAGCATTTT. It translates to CASSLALGVGQPQHF.